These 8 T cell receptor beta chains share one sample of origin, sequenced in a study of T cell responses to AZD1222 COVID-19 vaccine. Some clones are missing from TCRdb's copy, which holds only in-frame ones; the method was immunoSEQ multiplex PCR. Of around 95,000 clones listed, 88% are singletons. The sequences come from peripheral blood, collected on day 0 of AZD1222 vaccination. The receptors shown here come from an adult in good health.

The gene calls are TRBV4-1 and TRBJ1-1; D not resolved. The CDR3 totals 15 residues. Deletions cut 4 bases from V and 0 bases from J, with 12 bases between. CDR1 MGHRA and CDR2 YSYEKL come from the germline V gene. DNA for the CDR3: TGCGCCAGCAGCCCCGCGGAGAACATGAACACTGAAGCTTTCTTT. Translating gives CASSPAENMNTEAFF.

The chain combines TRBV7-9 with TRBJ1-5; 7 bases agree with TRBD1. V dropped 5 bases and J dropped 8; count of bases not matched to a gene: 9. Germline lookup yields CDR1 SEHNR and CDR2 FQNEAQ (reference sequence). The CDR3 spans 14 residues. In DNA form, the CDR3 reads TGTGCCAGCAGCCCGAAAGGACAGGCGAAGCCCCAGCATTTT. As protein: CASSPKGQAKPQHF. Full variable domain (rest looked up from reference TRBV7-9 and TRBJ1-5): DTGVSQNPRHKITKRGQNVTFRCDPISEHNRLYWYRQTLGQGPEFLTYFQNEAQLEKSRLLSDRFSAERPKGSFSTLEIQRTEQGDSAMYLCASSPKGQAKPQHFGDGTRLSIL.

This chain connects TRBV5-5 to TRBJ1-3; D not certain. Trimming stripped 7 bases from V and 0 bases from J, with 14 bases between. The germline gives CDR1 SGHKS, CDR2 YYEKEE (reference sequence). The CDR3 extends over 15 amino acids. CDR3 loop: CASSGQAISGNTIYF. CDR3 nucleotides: TGTGCCAGCTCCGGCCAGGCGATCTCTGGAAACACCATATATTTT.

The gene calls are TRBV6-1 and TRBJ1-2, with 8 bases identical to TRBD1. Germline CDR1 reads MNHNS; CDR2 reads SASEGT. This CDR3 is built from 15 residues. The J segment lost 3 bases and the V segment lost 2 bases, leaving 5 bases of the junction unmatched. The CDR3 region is CASSERYRGDYGYTF. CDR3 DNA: TGTGCCAGCAGTGAAAGGTACAGGGGGGACTATGGCTACACCTTC.

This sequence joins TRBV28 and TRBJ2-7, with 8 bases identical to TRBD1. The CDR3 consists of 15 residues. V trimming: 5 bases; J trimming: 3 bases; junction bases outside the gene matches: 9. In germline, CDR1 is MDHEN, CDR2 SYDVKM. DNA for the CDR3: TGTGCCAGCAGTCCACCGGGACAGGTTAACTACGAGCAGTACTTC. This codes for CASSPPGQVNYEQYF.

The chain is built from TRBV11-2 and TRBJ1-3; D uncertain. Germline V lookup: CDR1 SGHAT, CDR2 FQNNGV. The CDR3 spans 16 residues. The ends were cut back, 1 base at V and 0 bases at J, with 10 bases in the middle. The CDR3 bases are TGTGCCAGCAGCTTAGCCCCACAGAGCTCTGGAAACACCATATATTTT. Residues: CASSLAPQSSGNTIYF. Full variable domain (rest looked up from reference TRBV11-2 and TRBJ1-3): EAGVAQSPRYKIIEKRQSVAFWCNPISGHATLYWYQQILGQGPKLLIQFQNNGVVDDSQLPKDRFSAERLKGVDSTLKIQPAKLEDSAVYLCASSLAPQSSGNTIYFGEGSWLTVV.

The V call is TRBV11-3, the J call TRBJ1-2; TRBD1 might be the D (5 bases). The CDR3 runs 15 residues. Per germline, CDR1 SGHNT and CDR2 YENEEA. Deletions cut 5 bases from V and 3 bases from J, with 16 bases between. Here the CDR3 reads CASSLGTGRDYGYTF. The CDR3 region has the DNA TGTGCCAGCAGCCTCGGAACGGGACGCGACTATGGCTACACCTTC.

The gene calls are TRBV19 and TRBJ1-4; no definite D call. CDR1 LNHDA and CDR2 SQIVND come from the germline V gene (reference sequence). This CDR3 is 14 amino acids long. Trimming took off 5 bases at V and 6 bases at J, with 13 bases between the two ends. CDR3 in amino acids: CASSVRFVDEKLFF. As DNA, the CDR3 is TGTGCCAGTAGTGTCAGATTTGTAGATGAAAAACTGTTTTTT.